The entry below describes one TCR beta chain. The sample originates from a study of blood T cell repertoires in COVID-19. About the research overall: The United States, Italy and Spain were the sources of the acute and convalescent COVID-19 samples.

Profiling relied on immunoSEQ multiplex PCR, and the TCRdb table lists in-frame clones only, not all of them. This table holds around 76,000 clones, roughly four fifths found once. The CDR3 has 16 amino acids. The germline V gene encodes CDR1 LNHDA and CDR2 SQIVND (reference sequence). V shed 1 base and J shed 0 bases, with 11 bases lying between them. Material: peripheral blood. The chain joins TRBV19 to TRBJ2-3; a weak D match, TRBD1 (6 bases). The clonotype comes from a woman of 80 years or more with active or convalescent COVID-19. In nucleotides, the CDR3 is TGTGCCAGTAGTATAGGGGACACGGATAGCACAGATACGCAGTATTTT. Encoded protein: CASSIGDTDSTDTQYF.